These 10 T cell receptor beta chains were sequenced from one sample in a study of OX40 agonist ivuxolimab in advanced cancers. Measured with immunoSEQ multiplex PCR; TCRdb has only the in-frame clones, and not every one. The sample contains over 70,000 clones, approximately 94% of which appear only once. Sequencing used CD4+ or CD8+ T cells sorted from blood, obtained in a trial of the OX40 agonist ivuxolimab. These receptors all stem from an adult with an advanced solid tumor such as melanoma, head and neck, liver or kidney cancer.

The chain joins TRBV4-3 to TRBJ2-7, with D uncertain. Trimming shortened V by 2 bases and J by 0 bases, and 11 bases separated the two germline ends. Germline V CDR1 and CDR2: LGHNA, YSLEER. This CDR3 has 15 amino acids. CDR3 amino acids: CASSQFPGSSYEQYF. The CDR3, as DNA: TGCGCCAGCAGCCAATTTCCAGGTAGCTCCTACGAGCAGTACTTC.

In DNA form, the CDR3 reads TGTGCCAGCAGCCGCGGACTAGCGGGAGGCACGAGCTCCTACAATGAGCAGTTCTTC. This codes for CASSRGLAGGTSSYNEQFF. This chain links TRBV7-8 with TRBJ2-1, with 14 positions matching TRBD2. CDR1 is SGHVS, CDR2 FQNEAQ, per germline. The CDR3 loop spans 19 amino acids. V lost 5 bases to trimming and J lost 0 bases; unmatched junction nucleotides: 9.

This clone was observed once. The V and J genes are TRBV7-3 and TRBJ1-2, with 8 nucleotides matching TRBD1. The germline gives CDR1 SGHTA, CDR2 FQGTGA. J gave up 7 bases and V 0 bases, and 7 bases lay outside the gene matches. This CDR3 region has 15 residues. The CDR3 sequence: CASSLTGQGAGGYTF. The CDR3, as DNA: TGTGCCAGCAGCTTAACGGGGCAGGGGGCTGGTGGCTACACCTTC.

Written as DNA, the CDR3 is TGTGCCAGCAGTTTAGGGGGCCCGAGACGCGAGCAGTACTTC. Translation gives CASSLGGPRREQYF. The J gene is TRBJ2-7, the V gene TRBV27, with D perhaps TRBD1 (6 bases). This CDR3 contains 14 residues. V lost 2 bases and J 6 bases, leaving 14 bases between the germline ends. The germline V gene has CDR1 MNHEY and CDR2 SMNVEV (reference sequence).

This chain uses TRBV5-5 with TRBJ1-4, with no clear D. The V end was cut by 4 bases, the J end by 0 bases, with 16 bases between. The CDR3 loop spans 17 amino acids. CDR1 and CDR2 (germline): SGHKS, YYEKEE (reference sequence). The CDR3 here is CASSPTYYSPTNEKLFF. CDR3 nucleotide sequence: TGTGCCAGCAGCCCCACCTATTACAGTCCAACTAATGAAAAACTGTTTTTT. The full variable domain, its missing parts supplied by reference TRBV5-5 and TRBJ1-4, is DAGVTQSPTHLIKTRGQQVTLRCSPISGHKSVSWYQQVLGQGPQFIFQYYEKEERGRGNFPDRFSARQFPNYSSELNVNALLLGDSALYLCASSPTYYSPTNEKLFFGSGTQLSVL.

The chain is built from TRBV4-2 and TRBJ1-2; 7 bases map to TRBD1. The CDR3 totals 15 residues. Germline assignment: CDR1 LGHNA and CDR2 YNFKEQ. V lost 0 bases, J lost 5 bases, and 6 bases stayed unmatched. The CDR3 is CASSQEKAGQYGYTF. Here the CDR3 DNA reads TGTGCCAGCAGCCAAGAAAAGGCGGGACAGTATGGCTACACCTTC.

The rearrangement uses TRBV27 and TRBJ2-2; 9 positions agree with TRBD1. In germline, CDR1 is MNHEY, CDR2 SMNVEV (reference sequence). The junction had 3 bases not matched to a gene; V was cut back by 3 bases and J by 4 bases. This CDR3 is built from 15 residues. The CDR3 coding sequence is TGTGCCAGCAGTTTTGGACAGGGGCGCACCGGGGAGCTGTTTTTT. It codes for CASSFGQGRTGELFF.

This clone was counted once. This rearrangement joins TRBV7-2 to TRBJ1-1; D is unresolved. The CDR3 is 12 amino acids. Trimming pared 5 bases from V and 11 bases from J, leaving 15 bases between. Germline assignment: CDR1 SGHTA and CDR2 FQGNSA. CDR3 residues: CASSLSRLEAFF. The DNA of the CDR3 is TGTGCCAGCAGCCTTAGCAGGTTAGAGGCTTTCTTT.

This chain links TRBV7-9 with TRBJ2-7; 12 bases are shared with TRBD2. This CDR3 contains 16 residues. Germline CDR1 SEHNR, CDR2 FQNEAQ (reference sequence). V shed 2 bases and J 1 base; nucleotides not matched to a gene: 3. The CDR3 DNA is TGTGCCAGCAGCTTAACGACTAGCGGGAGTTCCTACGAGCAGTACTTC. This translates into CASSLTTSGSSYEQYF.

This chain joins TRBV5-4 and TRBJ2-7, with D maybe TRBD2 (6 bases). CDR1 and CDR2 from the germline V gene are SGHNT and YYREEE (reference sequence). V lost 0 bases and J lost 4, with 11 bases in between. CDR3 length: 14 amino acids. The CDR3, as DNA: TGTGCCAGCAGCTTGGGGGGAGGCCATTACGAGCAGTACTTC. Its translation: CASSLGGGHYEQYF.